This T cell receptor beta chain was sequenced for a study of CD8+CD57+ T cells in acquired aplastic anemia (dated 2018 in TCRdb). For context, the study as a whole: DNA extracted from sorted CD4+ and CD8+ cells had a mean of about 3.3 ug, with a range of roughly 0.2 to 30 ug. CD8+CD57+ expansion was defined as frequency above the mean frequency observed in healthy subjects. Results and caveats for the whole study, not just this receptor: Roughly 29 CD8+ CDR3 sequences were found to be shared between patients and controls, but these sequences appeared to be highly expressed in patients and within the immunodominant clones of the patients. Between patients and healthy controls, no significant difference in CD8+ Simpson's diversity was found (P=0.060).

According to the germline V gene (reference sequence), CDR1 reads DFQATT and CDR2 reads SNEGSKA. Germline trimming amounts to 2 bases on V and 2 bases on J, with 3 as the count of junction bases outside the gene matches. The CDR3 sequence holds 13 residues, the cysteine and phenylalanine included. Only the CDR3 region is kept as DNA, spanning 39 bases read in frame from base 1. Turning to this clonotype: No antigen is known for it. The input lacks base qualities; no much larger clone sits a single base away.

Patients chosen for sequencing had shown expansion of CD8+CD57+ cells by flow cytometry. Every patient had a diagnosis of severe acquired aplastic anemia based on International Study of Aplastic Anemia and Agranulocytosis and Camitta criteria. Patients had received no therapy at the time of blood sampling. TCR repertoires of sorted CD4+ and CD8+ blood T cells from severe aplastic anemia patients and healthy subjects were deep-sequenced in the study. Patients were enrolled in the USA under clinicaltrials.gov protocols 00001620, 01623167, 00001397, 00071045, 00081523 and 00961064. Ficoll-Paque density gradient centrifugation was used to isolate peripheral blood mononuclear cells. Before DNA extraction, CD4+ and CD8+ T cells were sorted by FACS or by magnetic beads. Profiling of TCR beta VDJ combinations and CDR3 sequences used genomic DNA as the template. An Illumina HiSeq 2000 was used for TCR repertoire sequencing. Per the original workflow: Repertoires were assessed using TRBV/TRBJ rearrangement plots, CDR3 size and DJ length profiles, and Simpson's diversity index. Whichever DNA sequence was most abundant in the deep sequencing data was defined as the immunodominant clone. CDR3 amino acid sequences were checked for sharing across subjects and were also compared against the VDJdb database and published repertoires. TCRdb reprocessed the public reads (quality trimming at Q25 with fastp, clone calling with MiXCR) and kept in-frame beta chains. Each entry is one CDR3 protein sequence, shown with its most common DNA and genes. The V and J calls shown here were made by TCRdb, not taken from the authors' results. This sample gives roughly 280,000 distinct CDR3 sequences in total; 45% to 65% of them show up just once. The ten largest make up around 1.3% of the sample.

Input material: sorted CD4+, CD8+, or CD8+CD57+ T cells (not recorded which) from PBMCs. The receptor comes from a human donor with aplastic anemia. Rearrangement joined TRBV20-1 to TRBJ2-7, and 7 junction bases match TRBD1. The CDR3: CSARSDRTYEQYF. The DNA is as follows: TGCAGTGCTAGATCGGACAGGACCTACGAGCAGTACTTC.